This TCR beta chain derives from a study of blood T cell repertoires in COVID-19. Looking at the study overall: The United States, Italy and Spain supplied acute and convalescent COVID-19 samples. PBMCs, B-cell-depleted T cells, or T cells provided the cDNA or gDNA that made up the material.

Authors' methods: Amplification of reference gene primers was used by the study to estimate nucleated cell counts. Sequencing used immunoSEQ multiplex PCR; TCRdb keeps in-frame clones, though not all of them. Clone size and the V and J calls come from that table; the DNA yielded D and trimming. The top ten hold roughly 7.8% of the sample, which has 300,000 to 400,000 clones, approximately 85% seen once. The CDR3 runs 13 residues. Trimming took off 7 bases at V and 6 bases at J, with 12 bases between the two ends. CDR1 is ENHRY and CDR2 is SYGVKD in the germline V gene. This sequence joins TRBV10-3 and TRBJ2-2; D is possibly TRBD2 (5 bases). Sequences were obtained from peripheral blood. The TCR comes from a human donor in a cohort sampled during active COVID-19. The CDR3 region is CAITRGIPGELFF. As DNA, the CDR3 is TGTGCCATCACGAGAGGGATTCCCGGGGAGCTGTTTTTT.